One sample yielded the 22 T cell receptor beta chains listed below, sequenced in a study of blood T cells in healthy people across ages. A second roughly 6 to 12 cycle PCR used barcoded and J-beta primers. TCRdb analysed the 5' RACE reads with MiXCR anew, one entry per CDR3 protein. The sample consists of roughly 1,300,000 distinct CDR3 sequences, roughly 64% of them appearing once. The sample taken for sequencing was blood. The receptor set was obtained from a man aged 18 to 35 in good health.

This chain uses TRBV20-1 with TRBJ2-5; D unresolved. Germline V gene data show CDR1 as DFQATT and CDR2 as SNEGSKA (reference sequence). V was pared by 1 base and J by 5 bases, with 11 bases between. The CDR3 runs 13 residues. CDR3 residues: CSARVRGRETQYF. CDR3 DNA: TGCAGTGCTAGAGTACGTGGACGGGAGACCCAGTACTTC.

The chain carries TRBV5-1 and TRBJ1-1, with D tentatively TRBD1 (6 bases). CDR1 SGHRS and CDR2 YFSETQ come from the germline V gene. V dropped 1 base and J dropped 3 bases, with 19 bases sitting between them. The CDR3 runs to 17 residues. Written as DNA, the CDR3 is TGCGCCAGCAGCTTGCAGCCAGGGGTGGGCACCCACACTGAAGCTTTCTTT. Its translation: CASSLQPGVGTHTEAFF.

This chain uses TRBV4-1 with TRBJ2-5; D is unresolved. The germline V gene encodes CDR1 MGHRA and CDR2 YSYEKL. Trimming cost V 6 bases and J 0 bases, with 14 bases left between them. The CDR3 is made up of 15 amino acids. CDR3 loop: CASSRSGGNQETQYF. The CDR3 coding sequence is TGCGCCAGCAGTCGATCGGGCGGAAACCAAGAGACCCAGTACTTC.

To note about this clonotype: A much larger clone is a single base away; this may be a read error. The CDR3 sequence is CASSTYNSPLHF. The CDR3 nucleotides read TGTGCCAGCAGCACCTATAATTCACCCCTCCACTTT. The gene calls are TRBV7-2 and TRBJ1-6; D remains ambiguous. The CDR3 spans 12 residues. Trimming left V 5 bases short and J 2 bases short, with 1 base between. CDR1 is SGHTA and CDR2 is FQGNSA in the germline V gene.

The genes are TRBV4-1 and TRBJ1-6; D gene ambiguous. The V end was cut by 1 base, the J end by 6 bases, with 16 bases between. Per the germline V gene, CDR1 is MGHRA and CDR2 is YSYEKL. The length of the CDR3 is 17 residues. The CDR3 DNA reads TGCGCCAGCAGCCAAGGAGCCCTTACAGATTCTAATTCACCCCTCCACTTT. Translating it yields CASSQGALTDSNSPLHF.

This clonotype turned up a few times. The V and J genes are TRBV11-2 and TRBJ2-5; 11 bases agree with TRBD2. The J call is uncertain, as TRBJ2-7 better fits the DNA end. Germline values: CDR1 SGHAT, CDR2 FQNNGV. This CDR3 contains 16 residues. The CDR3 DNA reads TGTGCCAGCAGCTTACTAGCGGGAGGCCTGACCTACGAGCAGTACTTC. Protein: CASSLLAGGLTYEQYF.

This clonotype was observed a handful of times. The gene calls are TRBV29-1 and TRBJ2-7; 7 nucleotides line up with TRBD1. The CDR3 covers 13 residues. The J segment lost 6 bases and the V segment lost 4 bases, leaving 9 bases of the junction unmatched. CDR1 SQVTM and CDR2 ANQGSEA come from the germline V gene. The CDR3, as DNA: TGCAGCGTTGGGCAAACAGGGGAAGGCGAGCAGTACTTC. Translating it yields CSVGQTGEGEQYF.

This clonotype appeared a few times. The chain employs TRBV20-1 and TRBJ2-1, with D possibly matching TRBD2 (6 bases). Between the trimmed V and J ends, which lost 3 bases and 0 bases, there was a span of 12 bases. Germline V lookup: CDR1 DFQATT, CDR2 SNEGSKA (reference sequence). There are 15 residues in the CDR3. In DNA form, the CDR3 reads TGCAGTGCTAGCGATAGCGGAAGCTCCTACAATGAGCAGTTCTTC. Its translation is CSASDSGSSYNEQFF.

This clonotype has more than one count but fewer than ten. The chain links TRBV6-2 or TRBV6-3 to TRBJ2-1, with 7 bases lining up with TRBD1. CDR1 and CDR2 from the germline V gene are MNHEY and SVGEGT. This CDR3 has 15 amino acids. V was pared by 5 bases and J by 5 bases, with 9 bases of the junction left unmatched. CDR3 loop: CASSVRGRTHNEQFF. CDR3 DNA: TGTGCCAGCAGTGTAAGGGGGCGCACCCACAATGAGCAGTTCTTC.

About this clonotype: A junction boundary mismatches the germline segment, possibly from a read error. The V and J genes are TRBV7-2 and TRBJ2-3; 9 bases line up with TRBD2. Germline loops: CDR1 SGHTA, CDR2 FQGNSA. This CDR3 is built from 15 residues. CDR3: CASSLTGTSIDTQYF. The CDR3 coding sequence is TGTGCCAGCAGCTTGACCGGGACTAGCATAGATACGCAGTATTTT.

The chain joins TRBV5-8 to TRBJ2-4; D is possibly TRBD2 (5 bases). The end of the DNA fits TRBJ2-7 better, so the J call may be wrong. This CDR3 contains 14 residues. Germline V gene lookup returns CDR1 SGHTS and CDR2 YDEGEE. The CDR3 DNA sequence: TGTGCCAGCAGCCTGGGCCTAGCTCACGTCGAGCAGTACTTC. Translation gives CASSLGLAHVEQYF.

This clonotype came up once. This may arise from a read error, as a much more abundant clone is one base away. The chain couples TRBV4-2 to TRBJ2-5, with D maybe TRBD2 (7 bases). Looked up from germline, CDR1 is LGHNA and CDR2 is YNFKEQ. The CDR3 spans 18 residues. The V end lost 0 bases, the J end lost 11 bases, and 28 bases lay between the germline ends. The CDR3 loop is CASSQDQGGGAHFQEQYF. The CDR3 bases are TGTGCCAGCAGCCAAGATCAGGGCGGGGGCGCCCACTTTCAAGAGCAGTACTTC.

The chain has TRBV3-1 and TRBJ2-3; D is undetermined. The CDR3 sequence is 16 residues long. The ends were cut back, 3 bases at V and 4 bases at J, with 17 bases in the middle. Per germline, CDR1 LGHDT and CDR2 YNNKEL (reference sequence). The CDR3 reads CASSQEQKLEADTQYF. In DNA form, the CDR3 reads TGTGCCAGCAGCCAGGAACAGAAATTAGAAGCAGATACGCAGTATTTT.

This clonotype was seen a handful of times. The chain links TRBV7-9 to TRBJ2-1; D not certain. The CDR3 totals 13 residues. Trimming pared 2 bases from V and 6 bases from J, leaving 8 bases between. CDR1 and CDR2 (germline): SEHNR, FQNEAQ (reference sequence). The DNA for the CDR3 is TGTGCCAGCAGCTTACGAAGCGTCAATGAGCAGTTCTTC. Protein product: CASSLRSVNEQFF. The full variable domain, rest sourced from reference TRBV7-9 and TRBJ2-1, is DTGVSQNPRHKITKRGQNVTFRCDPISEHNRLYWYRQTLGQGPEFLTYFQNEAQLEKSRLLSDRFSAERPKGSFSTLEIQRTEQGDSAMYLCASSLRSVNEQFFGPGTRLTVL.

The chain joins TRBV6-2 or TRBV6-3 to TRBJ1-5; TRBD1 aligns across 7 bases. Trimming cost V 8 bases and J 4 bases; bases outside gene matches: 14. This CDR3 is built from 16 residues. CDR1 MNHEY and CDR2 SVGEGT come from the germline V gene. The CDR3 DNA is TGTGCCAGCCGTGACGGGACAGCGGGTCCTAATCAGCCCCAGCATTTT. Its translation is CASRDGTAGPNQPQHF.

The sample holds one count of this clonotype. The chain uses TRBV29-1 and TRBJ2-1; TRBD1 is a possible D gene (5 bases). The DNA end favors TRBJ2-7, so the J call may be wrong. The germline CDR1 and CDR2 sequences are SQVTM and ANQGSEA. The CDR3 is made up of 15 amino acids. The CDR3 sequence is CSVEAQGSSYNEQYF. The CDR3 bases are TGCAGCGTTGAAGCCCAGGGTTCTTCCTACAATGAGCAGTACTTC.

This chain uses TRBV29-1 with TRBJ2-3; D remains unclear. The germline V gene has CDR1 SQVTM and CDR2 ANQGSEA. Trimming pared 4 bases from V and 1 base from J, leaving 9 bases between. There are 13 residues in the CDR3. This CDR3 reads CSVGGRGTDTQYF. The CDR3 coding sequence is TGCAGCGTTGGGGGTAGAGGCACAGATACGCAGTATTTT.

This clonotype showed up just a few times. The J gene is TRBJ2-5, the V gene TRBV10-3, with a tentative D call TRBD2 (6 bases). The CDR3 contains 15 residues. Trimming removed 3 bases from V and 2 bases from J, with 13 bases in between. The germline V gene has CDR1 ENHRY and CDR2 SYGVKD. The DNA of the CDR3 is TGTGCCATCAGTGAAACCGGCGGGGTTCAAGAGACCCAGTACTTC. Residues: CAISETGGVQETQYF.

This chain links TRBV7-9 with TRBJ2-1; 7 bases align to TRBD2. Looked up from germline, CDR1 is SEHNR and CDR2 is FQNEAQ (reference sequence). Unmatched junction bases numbered 5, after V lost 1 base and J lost 2 bases. The CDR3 loop spans 16 amino acids. Written as DNA, the CDR3 is TGTGCCAGCAGCTTAGTGGTCCGGGAGGCCTACAATGAGCAGTTCTTC. This encodes CASSLVVREAYNEQFF.

In this sample, this clonotype turned up a few times. This chain links TRBV15 with TRBJ2-4; unclear D gene. The J call may be wrong; the DNA end is better matched by TRBJ2-7. The CDR3 runs to 15 residues. Germline loops: CDR1 LNHNV, CDR2 YYDKDF (reference sequence). CDR3 protein: CATSWTVLRAYEQYF. The CDR3 DNA follows: TGTGCCACCAGCTGGACCGTGCTACGGGCCTACGAGCAGTACTTC.

The rearrangement joins TRBV15 to TRBJ1-4; D is ambiguous. With 0 bases removed from V and 3 bases from J, the gap between germline ends came to 11 bases. Germline V lookup: CDR1 LNHNV, CDR2 YYDKDF (reference sequence). This CDR3 region has 16 residues. The CDR3 is CATSRDLAEANEKLFF. CDR3 nucleotide sequence: TGTGCCACCAGCAGAGATCTGGCGGAGGCTAATGAAAAACTGTTTTTT.

The rearrangement links TRBV4-3 to TRBJ2-1; no clear D gene. This CDR3 contains 15 residues. Looked up from germline, CDR1 is LGHNA and CDR2 is YSLEER. V lost 3 bases, J lost 0 bases, and 9 bases lay in between. CDR3 sequence: CASSQGSSSYNEQFF. In nucleotides, the CDR3 is TGCGCCAGCAGCCAGGGCAGCAGCTCCTACAATGAGCAGTTCTTC.